The following is a T cell receptor beta chain sequence with its context. This sample was included in a study of control samples from healthy donors and cancer patients. Losses at the gene ends were 2 bases for V and 3 bases for J; bases not matched to a gene: 16. In germline, CDR1 is SGHTA, CDR2 FQGNSA. This CDR3 has 19 amino acids. The protocol was immunoSEQ multiplex PCR, while the TCRdb copy is restricted to in-frame clones and leaves out a portion. This sample has roughly 100,000 clones, with around 89% found just once. The specimen was blood. This TCR was recovered from a man aged 30 to 45 in good health. The chain carries TRBV7-2 and TRBJ1-2; the match to TRBD1 covers 9 bases. The CDR3 nucleotides are TGTGCCAGCAGCTTAAGGTCGGGGACAGGGAATATAGCCTACTATGGCTACACCTTC. This codes for CASSLRSGTGNIAYYGYTF.